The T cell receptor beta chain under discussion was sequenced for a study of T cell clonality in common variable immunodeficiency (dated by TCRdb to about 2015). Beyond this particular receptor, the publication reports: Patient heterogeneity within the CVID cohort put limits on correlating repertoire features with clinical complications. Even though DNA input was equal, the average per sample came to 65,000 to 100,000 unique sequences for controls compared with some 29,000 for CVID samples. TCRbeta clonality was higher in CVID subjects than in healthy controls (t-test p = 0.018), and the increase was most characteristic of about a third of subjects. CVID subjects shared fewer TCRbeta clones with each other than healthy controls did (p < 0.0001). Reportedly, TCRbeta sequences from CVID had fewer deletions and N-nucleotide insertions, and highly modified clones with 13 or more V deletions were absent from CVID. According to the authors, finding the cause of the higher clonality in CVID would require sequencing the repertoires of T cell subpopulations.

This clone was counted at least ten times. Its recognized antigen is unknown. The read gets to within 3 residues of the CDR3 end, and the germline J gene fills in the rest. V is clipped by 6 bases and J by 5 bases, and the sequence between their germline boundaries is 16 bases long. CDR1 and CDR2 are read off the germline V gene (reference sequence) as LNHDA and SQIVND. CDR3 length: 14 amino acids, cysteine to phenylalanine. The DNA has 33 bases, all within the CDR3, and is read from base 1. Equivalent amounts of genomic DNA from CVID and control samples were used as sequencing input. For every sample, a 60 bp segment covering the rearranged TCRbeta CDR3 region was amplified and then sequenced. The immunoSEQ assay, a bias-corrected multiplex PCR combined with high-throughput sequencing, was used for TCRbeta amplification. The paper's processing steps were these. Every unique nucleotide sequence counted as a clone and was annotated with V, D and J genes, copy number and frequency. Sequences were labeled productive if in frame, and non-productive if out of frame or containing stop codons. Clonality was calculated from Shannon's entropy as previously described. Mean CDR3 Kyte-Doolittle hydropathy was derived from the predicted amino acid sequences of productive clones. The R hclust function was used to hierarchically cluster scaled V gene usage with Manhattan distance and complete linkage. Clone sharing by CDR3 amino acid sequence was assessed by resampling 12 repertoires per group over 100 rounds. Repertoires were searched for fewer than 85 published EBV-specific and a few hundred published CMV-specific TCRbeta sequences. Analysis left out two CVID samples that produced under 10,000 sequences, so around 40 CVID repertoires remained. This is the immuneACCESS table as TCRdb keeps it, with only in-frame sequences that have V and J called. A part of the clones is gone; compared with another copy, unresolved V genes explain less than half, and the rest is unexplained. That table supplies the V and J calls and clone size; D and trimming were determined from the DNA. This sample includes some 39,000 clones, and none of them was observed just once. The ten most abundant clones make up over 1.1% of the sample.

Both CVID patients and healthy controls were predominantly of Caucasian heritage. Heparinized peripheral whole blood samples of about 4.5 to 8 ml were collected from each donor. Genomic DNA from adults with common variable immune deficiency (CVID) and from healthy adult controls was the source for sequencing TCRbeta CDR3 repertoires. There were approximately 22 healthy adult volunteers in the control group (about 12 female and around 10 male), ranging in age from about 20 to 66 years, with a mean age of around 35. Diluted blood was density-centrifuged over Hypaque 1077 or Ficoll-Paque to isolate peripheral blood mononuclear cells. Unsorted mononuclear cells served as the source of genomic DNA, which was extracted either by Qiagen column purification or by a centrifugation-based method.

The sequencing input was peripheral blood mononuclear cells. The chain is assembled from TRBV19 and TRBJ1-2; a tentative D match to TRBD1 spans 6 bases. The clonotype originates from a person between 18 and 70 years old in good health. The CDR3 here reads CASRYQGPPYGYTF. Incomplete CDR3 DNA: TGTGCCAGTAGATACCAGGGGCCACCATATGGC.